This is a list of T cell receptor beta chains from one sample in a study of beta chain features in type 1 diabetes. TCRdb's copy holds only in-frame clones and misses some; the assay was immunoSEQ multiplex PCR. The sample lists about 230,000 clones, 9.6% occurring once. The specimen sequenced was naive CD4+ T cells from blood. The receptors come from a woman under 30 in good health. Both conserved end residues are part of each CDR3. Each record gives: clone size, D gene, J gene, V gene, CDR3 DNA, CDR3 protein. The D gene is left open where the match is weak. Clone size is not always given. Where it is, it says once, few, many or a class for expanded clones.

size: few; D: TRBD1; J: TRBJ1-2; V: TRBV29-1; DNA: TGCAGCGGTACAGGGGTAGATGATGGCTACACCTTC; CDR3: CSGTGVDDGYTF
size: .; D: .; J: TRBJ2-7; V: TRBV9; DNA: TGTGCCAGCAGCGTAGACCCCGGGGAAGCCTACGAGCAGTACTTC; CDR3: CASSVDPGEAYEQYF
size: few; D: .; J: TRBJ2-1; V: TRBV25-1; DNA: TGTGCCAGCAGTGTCTTTGTATACAATGAGCAGTTCTTC; CDR3: CASSVFVYNEQFF
size: .; D: .; J: TRBJ2-7; V: TRBV18; DNA: TGTGCCAGCTCACCCCCAGGGGTGTACGAGCAGTACTTC; CDR3: CASSPPGVYEQYF
size: .; D: TRBD2; J: TRBJ2-7; V: TRBV10-3; DNA: TGTGCCATCAGTGAGTCTATTGGGACTAGCGGCTCCTACGAGCAGTACTTC; CDR3: CAISESIGTSGSYEQYF
size: .; D: TRBD1; J: TRBJ2-5; V: TRBV5-4; DNA: TGTGCCAGCAGCCAGGGACACAGGGGCGGAGAGACCCAGTACTTC; CDR3: CASSQGHRGGETQYF
size: few; D: TRBD1; J: TRBJ1-1; V: TRBV30; DNA: TGTGCCTGGAGTGTCTCGGGACAGGGCGGGGTAAAGGCTTTCTTT; CDR3: CAWSVSGQGGVKAFF
size: .; D: .; J: TRBJ2-7; V: TRBV15; DNA: TGTGCCACCAGCAGAGTTGGCGGGCCTCAGTACTTC; CDR3: CATSRVGGPQYF
size: few; D: TRBD1; J: TRBJ1-2; V: TRBV6-1; DNA: TGTGCCAGCACCCTTAAGACAGGGGATAACTATGGCTACACCTTC; CDR3: CASTLKTGDNYGYTF
size: .; D: TRBD1; J: TRBJ2-7; V: TRBV6-1; DNA: TGTGCCAGCAGCCCCCGAGGACAGGGGAACCACGAGCAGTACTTC; CDR3: CASSPRGQGNHEQYF
size: .; D: TRBD2; J: TRBJ2-1; V: TRBV10-3; DNA: TGTGCCATCAGTGAGTCCAGACTAGCGGCCTCCTACAATGAGCAGTTCTTC; CDR3: CAISESRLAASYNEQFF
size: few; D: .; J: TRBJ2-2; V: TRBV7-7; DNA: TGTGCTAGCAGCTTAGCCGGGGCCGGGGAGCTGTTTTTT; CDR3: CASSLAGAGELFF
size: .; D: TRBD1; J: TRBJ1-2; V: TRBV20-1; DNA: TGCAGTGCTAGATTTACCGACAGGGACACCTTC; CDR3: CSARFTDRDTF
size: few; D: TRBD2; J: TRBJ2-1; V: TRBV9; DNA: TGTGCCAGCAGCGTAGACCCTAGCGGGGGGATCTGGTCCTACAATGAGCAGTTCTTC; CDR3: CASSVDPSGGIWSYNEQFF
size: few; D: TRBD2; J: TRBJ2-3; V: TRBV18; DNA: TGTGCCAGCTCACTGGCAGTGTCAAGTCACGGGAGGGCCGTTCTGGATACGCAGTATTTT; CDR3: CASSLAVSSHGRAVLDTQYF
size: .; D: .; J: TRBJ1-3; V: TRBV9; DNA: TGTGCCAGCAGCGTAGTGTCAGATGGAAACACCATATATTTT; CDR3: CASSVVSDGNTIYF
size: few; D: TRBD1; J: TRBJ1-2; V: TRBV9; DNA: TGTGCCAGCAGCGTTTGGACAGGGGGAGGCTACACCTTC; CDR3: CASSVWTGGGYTF
size: .; D: .; J: TRBJ2-3; V: TRBV5-1; DNA: TGCGCCAGCTCCGGGTCGTCAGATACGCAGTATTTT; CDR3: CASSGSSDTQYF
size: many; D: .; J: TRBJ2-1; V: TRBV29-1; DNA: TGCAGCGTTCTGACAGCGGGTCCTGGTGAGCAGTTCTTC; CDR3: CSVLTAGPGEQFF
size: .; D: TRBD2; J: TRBJ2-1; V: TRBV5-6; DNA: TGTGCCAGCAGCTGGCTAGCGGGAGGGGGGGGGAGCTCCTACAATGAGCAGTTCTTC; CDR3: CASSWLAGGGGSSYNEQFF